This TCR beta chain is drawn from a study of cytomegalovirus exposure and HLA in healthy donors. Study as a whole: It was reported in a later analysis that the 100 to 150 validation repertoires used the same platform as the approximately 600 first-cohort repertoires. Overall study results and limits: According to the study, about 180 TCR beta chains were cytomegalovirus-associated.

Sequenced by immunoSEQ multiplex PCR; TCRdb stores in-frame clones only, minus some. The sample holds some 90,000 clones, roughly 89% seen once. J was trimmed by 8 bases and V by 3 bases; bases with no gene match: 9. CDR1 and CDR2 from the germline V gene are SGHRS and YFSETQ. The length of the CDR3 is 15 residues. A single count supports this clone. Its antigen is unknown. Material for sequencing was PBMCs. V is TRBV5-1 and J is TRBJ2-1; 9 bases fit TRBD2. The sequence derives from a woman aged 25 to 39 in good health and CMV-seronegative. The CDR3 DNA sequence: TGCGCCAGCAGCTGGGACGGACTAGCGCGGCATGAGCAGTTCTTC. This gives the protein CASSWDGLARHEQFF.